This TCR beta chain was identified during a study of shared clonotypes between healthy human individuals. The length of the CDR3 is 13 residues. V was shortened by 8 bases and J by 1 base, with 12 bases between the two germline ends. CDR1 and CDR2 (germline): SGHAT, FQDESV (reference sequence). Assay: immunoSEQ multiplex PCR; the TCRdb copy retains only in-frame clones and omits some. The sample holds over a million clones, 70% to 80% seen once. Sequencing used memory CD4+ T cells from PBMCs. The subset here: CD45RA-negative fraction. The TCR originated in a man aged 18-30 years in good health. Some clones in this sample may be carry-over from other donors' samples. The chain couples TRBV11-1 to TRBJ2-7; D not certain. The CDR3 region is CASGKEASYEQYF. DNA for the CDR3: TGTGCCAGCGGGAAGGAAGCGTCCTACGAGCAGTACTTC.